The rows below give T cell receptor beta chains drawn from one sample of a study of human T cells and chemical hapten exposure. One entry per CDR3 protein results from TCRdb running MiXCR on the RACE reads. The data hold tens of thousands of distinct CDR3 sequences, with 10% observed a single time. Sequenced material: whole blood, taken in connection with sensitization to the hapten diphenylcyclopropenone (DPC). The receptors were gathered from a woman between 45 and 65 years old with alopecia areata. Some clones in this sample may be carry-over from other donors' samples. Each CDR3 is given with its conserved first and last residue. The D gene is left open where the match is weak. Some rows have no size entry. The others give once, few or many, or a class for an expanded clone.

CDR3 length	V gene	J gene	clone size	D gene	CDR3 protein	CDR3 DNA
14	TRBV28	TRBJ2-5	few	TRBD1	CASNPPRGRETQYF	TGTGCCAGCAACCCCCCCAGGGGGAGAGAGACCCAGTACTTC
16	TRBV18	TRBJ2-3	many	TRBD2	CASSPPEAGERDTQYF	TGTGCCAGCTCACCCCCTGAAGCGGGAGAGCGAGATACGCAGTATTTT
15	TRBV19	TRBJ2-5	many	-	CASSITGRTLETQYF	TGTGCCAGTAGTATTACGGGACGGACCCTAGAGACCCAGTACTTC
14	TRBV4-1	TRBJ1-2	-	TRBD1	CASSHPGTDYGYTF	TGCGCCAGCAGCCATCCCGGGACAGACTATGGCTACACCTTC
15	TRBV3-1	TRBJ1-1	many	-	CASSQEGQGLTEAFF	TGTGCCAGCAGCCAAGAAGGGCAGGGTTTAACTGAAGCTTTCTTT
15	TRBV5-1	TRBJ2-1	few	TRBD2	CASSLASGAYNEQFF	TGCGCCAGCAGCTTGGCCAGCGGGGCCTACAATGAGCAGTTCTTC
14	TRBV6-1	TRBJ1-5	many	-	CASSENRDRQPQHF	TGTGCCAGCAGTGAAAACAGGGATCGTCAGCCCCAGCATTTT
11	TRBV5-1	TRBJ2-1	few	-	CASRRGYEQFF	TGCGCCAGCCGTCGGGGGTATGAGCAGTTCTTC
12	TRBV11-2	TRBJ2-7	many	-	CASDGSGYEQYF	TGTGCCAGCGACGGGAGCGGGTACGAGCAGTACTTC
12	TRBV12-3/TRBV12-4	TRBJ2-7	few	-	CASSRTLYEQYF	TGTGCCAGCAGTCGGACACTATACGAGCAGTACTTC
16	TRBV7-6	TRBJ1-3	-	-	CASSLEGAYSGNTIYF	TGTGCCAGCAGCTTAGAGGGAGCATACTCTGGAAACACCATATATTTT
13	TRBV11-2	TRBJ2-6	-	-	CASSLGIANVLTF	TGTGCCAGCAGCCTCGGGATAGCCAACGTCCTGACTTTC
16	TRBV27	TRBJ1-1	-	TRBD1	CASSPSTGAMNTEAFF	TGTGCCAGCAGTCCCTCGACAGGGGCAATGAACACTGAAGCTTTCTTT
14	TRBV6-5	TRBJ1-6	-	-	CASSYRAYNSPLHF	TGTGCCAGCAGTTACAGGGCCTATAATTCACCCCTCCACTTT
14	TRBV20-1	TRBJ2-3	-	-	CSASLRTSTDTQYF	TGCAGTGCCAGCCTTAGAACTAGCACAGATACGCAGTATTTT
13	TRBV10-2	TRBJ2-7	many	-	CASGSPGIGEQYF	TGCGCCAGCGGAAGTCCGGGGATTGGCGAGCAGTACTTC
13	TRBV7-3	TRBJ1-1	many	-	CASSLGGWTEAFF	TGTGCCAGCAGCTTAGGGGGTTGGACTGAAGCTTTCTTT
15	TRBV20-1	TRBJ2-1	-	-	CSARRGQGRDNEQFF	TGCAGTGCTAGACGTGGCCAGGGAAGAGACAATGAGCAGTTCTTC
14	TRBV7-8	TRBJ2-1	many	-	CASSLGTWGNEQFF	TGTGCCAGCAGCTTGGGGACATGGGGCAATGAGCAGTTCTTC
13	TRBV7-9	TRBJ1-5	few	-	CASSFGTSSPQHF	TGTGCCAGCAGTTTTGGGACCTCGTCGCCCCAGCATTTT
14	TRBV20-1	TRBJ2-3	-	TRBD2	CSASTSGTTDTQYF	TGCAGTGCATCGACTAGCGGTACCACAGATACGCAGTATTTT
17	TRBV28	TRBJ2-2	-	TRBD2	CASSWILAGGSTGELFF	TGTGCCAGCAGTTGGATACTAGCGGGAGGAAGTACCGGGGAGCTGTTTTTT
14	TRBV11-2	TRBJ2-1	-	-	CASSPLLRGNEQFF	TGTGCCAGCAGCCCCCTCCTTAGAGGTAATGAGCAGTTCTTC
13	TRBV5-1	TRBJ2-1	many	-	CATGGHPGNEQFF	TGCGCCACCGGTGGACATCCGGGGAATGAGCAGTTCTTC
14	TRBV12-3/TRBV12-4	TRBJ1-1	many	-	CASSLRGPHTEAFF	TGTGCCAGCAGTTTAAGGGGCCCGCACACTGAAGCTTTCTTT
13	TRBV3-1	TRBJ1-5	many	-	CASGLEGPGPQHF	TGTGCCAGCGGTTTGGAGGGCCCAGGGCCCCAGCATTTT
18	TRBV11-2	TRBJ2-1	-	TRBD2	CASSSTGLAGVRNNEQFF	TGTGCCAGCAGCTCGACGGGACTAGCGGGAGTAAGGAACAATGAGCAGTTCTTC
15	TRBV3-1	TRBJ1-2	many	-	CASSQSGLSGTSYTF	TGTGCCAGCAGCCAATCCGGTCTAAGCGGTACGAGCTACACCTTC
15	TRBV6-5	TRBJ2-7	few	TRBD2	CASRQLAGASHEQYF	TGTGCCAGCAGACAATTAGCGGGAGCGTCCCACGAGCAGTACTTC